This T cell receptor beta chain was identified in a study of cytomegalovirus exposure and HLA in healthy donors. The count of this clone is one. No antigen is known for it. General observations from the study: In vitro data verified a few CMV-associated chains as specific for CMV antigens. Reported findings show TCR beta sequences accurately forecast HLA-A and HLA-B alleles in most subjects.

The germline V and J ends were trimmed by 9 bases and 6 bases, with 8 bases remaining between them. CDR3 size: 10 residues. Germline loops: CDR1 SNHLY, CDR2 FYNNEI. PCR used 60 Vbeta primers and 13 Jbeta primers. Original analysis: Later, roughly 80 million unique TCR beta chains were counted in an analysis, and about 12 million of them were shared. TCRdb's copy holds only in-frame clones and misses some; the assay was immunoSEQ multiplex PCR. V, J and clone size derive from that table, while D and trimming were established from the DNA sequence. The table shows under 85,000 clones, with 60% to 80% occurring only once.

This sequence was found in a woman in her thirties or forties in good health and CMV-seropositive. The sample taken for sequencing was PBMCs. This rearrangement joins TRBV2 to TRBJ1-2; D gene uncertain. This chain's CDR3 is CARAPDGYTF. The CDR3 nucleotides read TGTGCCAGAGCTCCTGATGGCTACACCTTC. Based on the CDR3 plus reference TRBV2 and TRBJ1-2, the full variable domain is EPEVTQTPSHQVTQMGQEVILRCVPISNHLYFYWYRQILGQKVEFLVSFYNNEISEKSEIFDDQFSVERPDGSNFTLKIRSTKLEDSAMYFCARAPDGYTFGSGTRLTVV.